These 27 T cell receptor beta chains were sequenced from one sample in a study of CD8+ T cells in alopecia areata. Treatment given: oral pan-JAK inhibitor, 5-10 mg twice daily. The authors extracted RNA and reverse transcribed it into cDNA as the sequencing template. The data were produced by immunoSEQ multiplex PCR, yet TCRdb's version contains in-frame clones alone and is incomplete. The table lists about 110,000 clones, 84% of them singletons. Sequencing was performed on CD8+ T cells sorted from blood, taken at week 24, from a patient treated with tofacitinib. These receptors were collected from a human donor with alopecia areata.

The chain is built from TRBV7-9 and TRBJ2-1, with 11 bases lining up with TRBD2. The CDR3 runs to 16 residues. The junction had 6 bases not matched to a gene; V was cut back by 1 base and J by 7 bases. Germline CDR1 reads SEHNR; CDR2 reads FQNEAQ (reference sequence). The CDR3 nucleotides read TGTGCCAGCAGCTTAGTGATTCCTAGCGGGGGGAATGAGCAGTTCTTC. As protein: CASSLVIPSGGNEQFF.

In this sample, this clone turned up a few times. The J gene is TRBJ1-1, the V gene TRBV7-6; D is undetermined. CDR3 length: 12 residues. Germline V gene lookup returns CDR1 SGHVS and CDR2 FNYEAQ. Trimming removed 2 bases at V and 7 bases at J, with 8 bases between. The CDR3 protein is CASSLREDEAFF. DNA for the CDR3: TGTGCCAGCAGCTTACGGGAGGATGAAGCTTTCTTT.

The table lists this clone with a count of one. The chain links TRBV2 to TRBJ2-3; tentatively, D is TRBD2 (6 bases). V was shortened by 6 bases and J by 1 base, with 14 bases between the two germline ends. This CDR3 region has 15 residues. CDR1 is SNHLY and CDR2 is FYNNEI in the germline V gene. DNA for the CDR3: TGTGCCAGCAGCAGGGTAGGAGGGGGCACAGATACGCAGTATTTT. Amino acids: CASSRVGGGTDTQYF.

The CDR3 region is CASSSIGTGISGANVLTF. As DNA, the CDR3 is TGTGCCAGCAGCTCCATTGGGACAGGGATCTCTGGGGCCAACGTCCTGACTTTC. J is TRBJ2-6 and V is TRBV7-8; 9 bases fit TRBD1. The germline CDR1 and CDR2 sequences are SGHVS and FQNEAQ. V shed 4 bases and J 0 bases; nucleotides not matched to a gene: 7. This CDR3 comprises 18 residues.

This chain joins TRBV13 and TRBJ2-7, with D perhaps matching TRBD1 (6 bases). The V gene lost 4 bases and the J gene lost 2 bases, with 15 bases spanning the gap. The germline V gene encodes CDR1 PRHDT and CDR2 FYEKMQ (reference sequence). CDR3 size: 15 residues. Written as DNA, the CDR3 is TGTGCCAGCAGCTCATCCGGGACAAGCGCCTACGAGCAGTACTTC. Encoded protein: CASSSSGTSAYEQYF. Full variable domain (outside the CDR3, taken from reference TRBV13 and TRBJ2-7): AAGVIQSPRHLIKEKRETATLKCYPIPRHDTVYWYQQGPGQDPQFLISFYEKMQSDKGSIPDRFSAQQFSDYHSELNMSSLELGDSALYFCASSSSGTSAYEQYFGPGTRLTVT.

This sequence joins TRBV7-9 and TRBJ2-3; weak D call: TRBD2 (7 bases). Germline CDR1 is SEHNR and CDR2 is FQNEAQ (reference sequence). The length of the CDR3 is 15 residues. Trimming cost V 1 base and J 6 bases, with 14 bases left between them. The CDR3 is CASSLGGGAQDTQYF. The CDR3 nucleotides are TGTGCCAGCAGCTTAGGAGGGGGGGCCCAGGATACGCAGTATTTT.

This rearrangement joins TRBV7-9 to TRBJ2-5; no clear D gene. Germline assignment: CDR1 SEHNR and CDR2 FQNEAQ (reference sequence). The CDR3 contains 13 residues. Trimming took off 1 base at V and 5 bases at J, with 8 bases between the two ends. CDR3 sequence: CASSLGTAETQYF. As DNA, the CDR3 is TGTGCCAGCAGCTTAGGTACTGCCGAGACCCAGTACTTC. The full variable domain, with the rest looked up from reference TRBV7-9 and TRBJ2-5, is DTGVSQNPRHKITKRGQNVTFRCDPISEHNRLYWYRQTLGQGPEFLTYFQNEAQLEKSRLLSDRFSAERPKGSFSTLEIQRTEQGDSAMYLCASSLGTAETQYFGPGTRLLVL.

The sample holds a few counts of this clone. V and J are TRBV4-3 and TRBJ1-3; tentative D call: TRBD1 (5 bases). The CDR3 is made up of 17 amino acids. Germline-derived CDR1 and CDR2 are LGHNA and YSLEER. V was shortened by 0 bases and J by 2 bases, with 14 bases between the two germline ends. The CDR3 DNA reads TGCGCCAGCAGCCAAGAAAGAGGGACCAGGCCTGGAAACACCATATATTTT. Translated, it gives CASSQERGTRPGNTIYF.

V usage is TRBV29-1 and J usage is TRBJ2-7, with D possibly being TRBD1 (5 bases). The CDR3 has 12 residues. The V gene's germline CDR1 is SQVTM and CDR2 ANQGSEA. V was clipped by 3 bases and J by 6 bases, with 12 bases between them. CDR3: CSVEGRRGEQYF. The CDR3 DNA reads TGCAGCGTTGAGGGCAGAAGGGGCGAGCAGTACTTC.

The chain couples TRBV7-2 to TRBJ2-7; TRBD2 matches at 8 bases. This CDR3 contains 15 residues. Germline assignment: CDR1 SGHTA and CDR2 FQGNSA. After removal of 9 bases from V and 0 bases from J, the junction contained 10 bases not matched to a gene. The CDR3 reads CASLRGAGASYEQYF. DNA for the CDR3: TGTGCCAGTTTACGGGGAGCGGGGGCCTCCTACGAGCAGTACTTC.

The rearrangement joins TRBV20-1 to TRBJ2-7, with 7 bases fitting TRBD1. This CDR3 is 11 amino acids long. The junction had 6 bases not matched to a gene; V was cut back by 6 bases and J by 7 bases. Germline values: CDR1 DFQATT, CDR2 SNEGSKA (reference sequence). CDR3 sequence: CSATGDWEQYF. CDR3 bases: TGCAGTGCCACAGGGGATTGGGAGCAGTACTTC.

The CDR3 DNA reads as TGCGCCAGCAGCCAAGATGGGACTAGCGGGGTCGACGAGCAGTACTTC. It specifies CASSQDGTSGVDEQYF. This rearrangement joins TRBV4-3 to TRBJ2-7; 13 nucleotides match TRBD2. This CDR3 is built from 16 residues. The germline V gene encodes CDR1 LGHNA and CDR2 YSLEER. The J segment lost 5 bases and the V segment lost 0 bases, leaving 4 bases of the junction unmatched.

The chain is built from TRBV27 and TRBJ2-3; D is undetermined. The CDR3 extends over 13 amino acids. V shed 7 bases and J shed 5 bases, with 13 bases lying between them. From germline, CDR1 is MNHEY and CDR2 SMNVEV (reference sequence). The CDR3 loop is CASNHGPGDTQYF. CDR3 DNA: TGTGCCAGCAACCACGGGCCTGGAGATACGCAGTATTTT.

V is TRBV29-1 and J is TRBJ2-1; 8 bases line up with TRBD2. CDR3 size: 16 residues. Per the germline V gene, CDR1 is SQVTM and CDR2 is ANQGSEA. With 2 bases clipped from V and 10 bases from J, the junction kept 16 bases outside the gene matches. The CDR3 DNA sequence: TGCAGCGTTGAAATCGTTGGGCGGGGGGCCCAGGGGGAGCAGTTCTTC. This sequence encodes CSVEIVGRGAQGEQFF.

The V gene is TRBV6-6, the J gene TRBJ2-1; D remains unclear. CDR1 is MNHNY, CDR2 SVGAGI, per germline (reference sequence). Trimming cost V 2 bases and J 3 bases, with 5 bases left between them. The CDR3 is 13 residues long. CDR3 nucleotide sequence: TGTGCCAGCAGTTACGACGGCTACAATGAGCAGTTCTTC. Translation gives CASSYDGYNEQFF.

V and J are TRBV5-1 and TRBJ2-3, with 7 bases aligning to TRBD1. The CDR3 runs 17 residues. V was pared by 2 bases and J by 1 base, with 10 bases of the junction left unmatched. Germline assignment: CDR1 SGHRS and CDR2 YFSETQ. In DNA form, the CDR3 reads TGCGCCAGCAGCTTTTGCCGAGGGGGCTGGTGCACAGATACGCAGTATTTT. Its translation is CASSFCRGGWCTDTQYF.

This clone was detected only once. The V and J genes are TRBV19 and TRBJ2-7; TRBD2 might be the D (6 bases). This CDR3 spans 13 amino acids. The V gene lost 5 bases and the J gene lost 6 bases, with 14 bases spanning the gap. The germline V gene has CDR1 LNHDA and CDR2 SQIVND (reference sequence). CDR3 loop: CASSPLANREQYF. CDR3 coding DNA: TGTGCCAGTAGTCCCCTAGCGAATCGCGAGCAGTACTTC.

CDR3 in amino acids: CASSIEQGSYEQYF. The CDR3 DNA is TGTGCCAGTAGTATAGAGCAGGGCTCCTACGAGCAGTACTTC. The V gene is TRBV19, the J gene TRBJ2-7, with a weak D call TRBD1 (5 bases). The germline CDR1 and CDR2 sequences are LNHDA and SQIVND (reference sequence). The CDR3 is 14 residues long. With 0 bases removed from V and 0 bases from J, the gap between germline ends came to 6 bases.

The chain employs TRBV6-1 and TRBJ2-1; 7 nucleotides align to TRBD1. There are 12 residues in the CDR3. Germline V gene sequence: CDR1 MNHNS, CDR2 SASEGT. With 10 bases clipped from V and 4 bases from J, the junction kept 4 bases outside the gene matches. CDR3: CATRTGYNEQFF. The DNA of the CDR3 is TGTGCCACCAGGACAGGTTACAATGAGCAGTTCTTC.

The CDR3 sequence: CATSRGAGVAKNIQYF. In DNA form, the CDR3 reads TGTGCCACCAGCAGAGGGGCAGGGGTGGCCAAAAACATTCAGTACTTC. The genes are TRBV15 and TRBJ2-4; the D gene is possibly TRBD1 (6 bases). CDR3 length: 16 residues. Germline CDR1 is LNHNV and CDR2 is YYDKDF (reference sequence). Trimming stripped 1 base from V and 1 base from J, with 11 bases between.

This chain uses TRBV6-5 with TRBJ1-2, with 8 bases fitting TRBD1. Germline trimming cut 2 bases from V and 6 bases from J; bases unmatched to any gene: 2. The CDR3 loop spans 13 amino acids. Germline V gene data show CDR1 as MNHEY and CDR2 as SVGAGI. CDR3 amino acids: CASSYGGQDGYTF. CDR3 nucleotides: TGTGCCAGCAGTTACGGGGGACAGGATGGCTACACCTTC.

With regard to this clone: Distinct nucleotide sequences in the sample also encode this CDR3. This chain links TRBV19 with TRBJ2-1, with 8 positions matching TRBD2. The CDR3 is 14 residues long. V shed 5 bases, J shed 4 bases, and the junction held 4 bases outside the gene matches. Germline lookup yields CDR1 LNHDA and CDR2 SQIVND (reference sequence). CDR3 coding DNA: TGTGCCAGTAGTTCGGGGGGGGATTACAATGAGCAGTTCTTC. It is translated as CASSSGGDYNEQFF.

This clone has only a few counts. The chain has TRBV10-3 and TRBJ2-3, with D tentatively TRBD2 (6 bases). The V gene's germline CDR1 is ENHRY and CDR2 SYGVKD. The CDR3 consists of 13 residues. Trimming took 7 bases from V and 4 from J, leaving 12 bases between them. The CDR3 loop is CAINRGLADTQYF. The CDR3 coding sequence is TGTGCCATCAACCGGGGACTCGCAGATACGCAGTATTTT.

In its sample, this clone was seen once. J is TRBJ1-2 and V is TRBV27, with no clear D. V shed 6 bases and J shed 6 bases, with 11 bases lying between them. CDR3 length: 12 amino acids. CDR1 is MNHEY and CDR2 is SMNVEV in the germline V gene (reference sequence). CDR3 nucleotides: TGTGCCAGCAGCCGAGGGCAGAATGGCTACACCTTC. It codes for CASSRGQNGYTF.

The chain is built from TRBV7-2 and TRBJ2-5; perhaps TRBD2 as D (6 bases). Trimming stripped 4 bases from V and 5 bases from J, with 17 bases between. The CDR3 totals 15 residues. Germline V gene lookup returns CDR1 SGHTA and CDR2 FQGNSA. CDR3 sequence (DNA): TGTGCCAGCAGCTCGGCCGGGCGGGATATGGAGACCCAGTACTTC. It is translated as CASSSAGRDMETQYF.

This rearrangement joins TRBV2 to TRBJ2-7; 12 positions agree with TRBD2. The CDR3 is 16 residues long. Trimming took 5 bases from V and 2 from J; bases not matched to a gene: 7. Germline CDR1 SNHLY, CDR2 FYNNEI. CDR3 DNA sequence: TGTGCCAGCAGTTCTAGCGGGGGGGCAGAGGCCTACGAGCAGTACTTC. This translates into CASSSSGGAEAYEQYF. The complete variable domain, with remaining parts taken from reference TRBV2 and TRBJ2-7, reads EPEVTQTPSHQVTQMGQEVILRCVPISNHLYFYWYRQILGQKVEFLVSFYNNEISEKSEIFDDQFSVERPDGSNFTLKIRSTKLEDSAMYFCASSSSGGAEAYEQYFGPGTRLTVT.

V and J are TRBV4-1 and TRBJ2-3; the match to TRBD2 covers 15 bases. The V and J ends lost 6 bases and 10 bases, in that order; junction bases with no gene match: 11. This CDR3 region has 16 residues. Germline loops: CDR1 MGHRA, CDR2 YSYEKL. The CDR3 here is CASSSSGLAGGMAQYF. In nucleotides, the CDR3 is TGCGCCAGCAGTTCATCTGGACTAGCGGGGGGGATGGCGCAGTATTTT.